In its sample, the clone carrying this T cell receptor (beta chain) was seen many times. Its antigen remains unknown. This sample was included in a study of molecular identifiers for immune sequencing clone quantification. Study results and limitations: The study found clones above 20 RNA copies held over 99% of effector molecules and under 1% in naive cells.

TCRdb re-analysed the PCR reads in MiXCR, keeping a single row per CDR3 protein. The sample lists more than 95,000 distinct CDR3 sequences, around 24% occurring once. The CDR3 runs to 16 residues. Germline values: CDR1 MNHEY, CDR2 SVGEGT. Germline trimming cut 6 bases from V and 3 bases from J; bases unmatched to any gene: 7. The sequence was obtained from a human donor in good health. Some libraries in this study had Jurkat cell RNA spiked in. Sequenced material: naive CD8+ T cells from blood, with Jurkat cell RNA spiked in. The subset denotes: FACS-sorted CD8+CD4-CCR7+CD45RA+ naive T cells. The chain uses TRBV6-2 or TRBV6-3 and TRBJ2-1, with 11 bases lining up with TRBD2. CDR3 in amino acids: CASSALAGGSYNEQFF. In DNA, the CDR3 is TGTGCCAGCAGCGCTCTAGCGGGAGGAAGCTACAATGAGCAGTTCTTC.